This TCR beta chain was sequenced in a study of shared clonotypes between healthy human individuals. The repertoire was sequenced with immunoSEQ multiplex PCR; TCRdb's copy has only in-frame clones and lacks some. In the table there are 2 million to 2.5 million clones, around 93% of which are singletons. V was cut by 0 bases and J by 2 bases, with 8 bases left in between. This CDR3 has 15 amino acids. The germline CDR1 and CDR2 sequences are LGHNA and YSLEER. This sequence was found in a man between 18 and 29 years old in good health. Some clones in this sample may be carry-over from other donors' samples. Source material: naive CD4+ T cells from PBMCs. Subset noted: CD45RA+ positively selected. This sequence joins TRBV4-3 and TRBJ1-5; D not certain. The DNA of the CDR3 is TGCGCCAGCAGCCAAGATGCTTTGGGCAATCAGCCCCAGCATTTT. This codes for CASSQDALGNQPQHF.